This TCR beta chain was sequenced for a study of pediatric ulcerative colitis. General study findings and limits: Ulcerative colitis patients shared more blood-rectal clones than controls.

Ulcerative colitis patients received no immunosuppressive medication before the diagnostic colonoscopy. About this clone: Its matching antigen is unknown.

The survey-level immunoSEQ assay was used. This table comes from immunoSEQ multiplex PCR, and its TCRdb copy is limited to in-frame clones, with some not included. The sample lists 59,000 or so clones, 70% to 85% occurring once. V was clipped by 3 bases and J by 7 bases, with 12 bases between them. This CDR3 has 13 residues. Germline lookup yields CDR1 ENHRY and CDR2 SYGVKD. The chain uses TRBV10-3 and TRBJ2-5, with D perhaps matching TRBD2 (5 bases). Specimen: blood. The clonotype was recovered from a boy younger than 18 with moderate ulcerative colitis. The CDR3 DNA reads TGTGCCATCAGTGATGGGCCACGGGGGACCCAGTACTTC. Its translation: CAISDGPRGTQYF.